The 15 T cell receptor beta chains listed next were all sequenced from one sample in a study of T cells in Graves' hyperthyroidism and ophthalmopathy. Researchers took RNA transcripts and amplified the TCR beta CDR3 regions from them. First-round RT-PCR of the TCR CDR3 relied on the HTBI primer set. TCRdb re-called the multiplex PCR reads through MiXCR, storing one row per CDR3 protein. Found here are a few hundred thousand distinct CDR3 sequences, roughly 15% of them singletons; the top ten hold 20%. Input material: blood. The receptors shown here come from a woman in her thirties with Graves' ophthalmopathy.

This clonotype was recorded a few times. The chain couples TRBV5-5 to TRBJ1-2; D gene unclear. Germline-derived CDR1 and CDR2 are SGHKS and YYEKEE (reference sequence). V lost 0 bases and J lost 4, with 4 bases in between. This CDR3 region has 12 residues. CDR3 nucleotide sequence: TGTGCCAGCAGCTTGGATGCCTATGGCTACACCTTC. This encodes CASSLDAYGYTF. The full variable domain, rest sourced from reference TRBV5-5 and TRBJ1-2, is DAGVTQSPTHLIKTRGQQVTLRCSPISGHKSVSWYQQVLGQGPQFIFQYYEKEERGRGNFPDRFSARQFPNYSSELNVNALLLGDSALYLCASSLDAYGYTFGSGTRLTVV.

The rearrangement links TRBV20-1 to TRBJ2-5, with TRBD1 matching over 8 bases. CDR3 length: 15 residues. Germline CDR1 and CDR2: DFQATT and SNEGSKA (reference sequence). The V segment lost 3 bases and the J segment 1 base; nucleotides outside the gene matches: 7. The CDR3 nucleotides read TGCAGTGCTAGGAGGCAGGGGGCGTCCCAAGAGACCCAGTACTTC. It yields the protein CSARRQGASQETQYF.

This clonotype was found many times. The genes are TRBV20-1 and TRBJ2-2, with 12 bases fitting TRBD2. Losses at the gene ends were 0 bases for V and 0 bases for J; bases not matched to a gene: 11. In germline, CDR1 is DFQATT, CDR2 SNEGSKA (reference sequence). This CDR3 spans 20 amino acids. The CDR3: CSAREGPLAGGFANTGELFF. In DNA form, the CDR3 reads TGCAGTGCTAGAGAAGGGCCCCTAGCGGGGGGGTTCGCGAACACCGGGGAGCTGTTTTTT.

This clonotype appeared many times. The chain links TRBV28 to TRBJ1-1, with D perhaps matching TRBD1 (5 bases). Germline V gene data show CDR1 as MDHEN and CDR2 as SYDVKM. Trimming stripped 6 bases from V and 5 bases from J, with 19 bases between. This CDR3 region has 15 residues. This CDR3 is CASSTPGGMYTEAFF. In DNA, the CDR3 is TGTGCCAGCAGCACCCCCGGGGGGATGTATACTGAAGCTTTCTTT.

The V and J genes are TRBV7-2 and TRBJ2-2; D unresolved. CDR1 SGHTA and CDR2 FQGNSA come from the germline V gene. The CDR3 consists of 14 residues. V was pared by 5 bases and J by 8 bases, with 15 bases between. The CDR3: CASSRALKQGELFF. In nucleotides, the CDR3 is TGTGCCAGCAGCCGAGCACTAAAGCAAGGGGAGCTGTTTTTT.

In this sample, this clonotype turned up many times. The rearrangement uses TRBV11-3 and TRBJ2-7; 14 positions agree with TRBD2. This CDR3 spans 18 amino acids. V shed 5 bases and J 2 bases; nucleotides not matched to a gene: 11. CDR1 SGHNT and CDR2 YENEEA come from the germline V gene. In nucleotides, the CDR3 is TGTGCCAGCAGCATAGGACTAGCGGGGGGAATTTTCACCTACGAGCAGTACTTC. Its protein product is CASSIGLAGGIFTYEQYF.

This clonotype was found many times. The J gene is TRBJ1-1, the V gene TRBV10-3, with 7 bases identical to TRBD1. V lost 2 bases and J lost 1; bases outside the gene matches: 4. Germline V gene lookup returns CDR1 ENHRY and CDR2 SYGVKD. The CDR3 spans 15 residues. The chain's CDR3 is CAISEPGQQNTEAFF. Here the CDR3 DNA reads TGTGCCATCAGTGAGCCGGGACAGCAGAACACTGAAGCTTTCTTT.

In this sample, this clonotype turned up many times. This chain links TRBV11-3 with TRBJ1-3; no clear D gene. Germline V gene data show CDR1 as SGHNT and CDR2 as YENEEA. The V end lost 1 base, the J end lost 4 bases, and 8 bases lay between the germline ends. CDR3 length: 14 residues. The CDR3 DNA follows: TGTGCCAGCAGCTTAGGCCTGACCGGAAACACCATATATTTT. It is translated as CASSLGLTGNTIYF.

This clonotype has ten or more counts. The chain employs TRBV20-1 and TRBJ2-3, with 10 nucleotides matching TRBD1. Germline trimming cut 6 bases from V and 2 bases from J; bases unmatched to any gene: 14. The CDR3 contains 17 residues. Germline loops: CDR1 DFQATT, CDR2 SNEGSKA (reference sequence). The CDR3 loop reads CSAPDYMGQGSTDTQYF. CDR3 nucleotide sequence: TGCAGTGCCCCCGACTATATGGGACAGGGGTCCACAGATACGCAGTATTTT.

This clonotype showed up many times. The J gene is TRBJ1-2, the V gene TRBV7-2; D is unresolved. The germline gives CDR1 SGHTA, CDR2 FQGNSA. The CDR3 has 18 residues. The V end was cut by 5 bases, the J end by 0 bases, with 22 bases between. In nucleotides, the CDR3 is TGTGCCAGCAGCCTCGGCCCCTGGACGGTCGAAACTAACTATGGCTACACCTTC. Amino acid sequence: CASSLGPWTVETNYGYTF.

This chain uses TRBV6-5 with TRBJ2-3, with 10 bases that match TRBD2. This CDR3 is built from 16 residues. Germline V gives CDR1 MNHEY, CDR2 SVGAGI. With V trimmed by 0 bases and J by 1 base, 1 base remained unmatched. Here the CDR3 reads CASSYSGLAGTDTQYF. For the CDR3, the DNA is TGTGCCAGCAGTTACTCTGGACTAGCGGGCACAGATACGCAGTATTTT.

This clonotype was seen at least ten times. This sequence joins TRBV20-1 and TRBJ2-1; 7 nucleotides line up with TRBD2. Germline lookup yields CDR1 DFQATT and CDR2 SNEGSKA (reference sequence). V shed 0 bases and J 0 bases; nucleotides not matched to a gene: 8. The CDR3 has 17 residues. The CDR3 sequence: CSARDPLAVTSYNEQFF. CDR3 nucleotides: TGCAGTGCTAGAGATCCTCTAGCGGTAACCTCCTACAATGAGCAGTTCTTC.

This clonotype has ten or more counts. The CDR3 region is CATQGAGRETNEKLFF. CDR3 DNA sequence: TGTGCCACACAAGGTGCAGGGAGAGAGACTAATGAAAAACTGTTTTTT. This chain uses TRBV28 with TRBJ1-4; D is perhaps TRBD1 (5 bases). The V end lost 10 bases, the J end lost 2 bases, and 20 bases lay between the germline ends. The germline V gene has CDR1 MDHEN and CDR2 SYDVKM. This CDR3 comprises 16 residues.

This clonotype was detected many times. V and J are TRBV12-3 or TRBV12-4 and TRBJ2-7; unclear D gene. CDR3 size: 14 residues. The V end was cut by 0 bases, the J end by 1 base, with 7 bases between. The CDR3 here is CASSLAGKSYEQYF. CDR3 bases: TGTGCCAGCAGTTTAGCGGGGAAGTCCTACGAGCAGTACTTC.

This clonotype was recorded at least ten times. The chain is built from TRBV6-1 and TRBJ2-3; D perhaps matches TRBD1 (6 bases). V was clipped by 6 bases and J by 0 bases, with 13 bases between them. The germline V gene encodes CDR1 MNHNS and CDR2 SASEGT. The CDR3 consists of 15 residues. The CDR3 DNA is TGTGCCAGCAGATCCGGGACACCAAGCACAGATACGCAGTATTTT. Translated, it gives CASRSGTPSTDTQYF.